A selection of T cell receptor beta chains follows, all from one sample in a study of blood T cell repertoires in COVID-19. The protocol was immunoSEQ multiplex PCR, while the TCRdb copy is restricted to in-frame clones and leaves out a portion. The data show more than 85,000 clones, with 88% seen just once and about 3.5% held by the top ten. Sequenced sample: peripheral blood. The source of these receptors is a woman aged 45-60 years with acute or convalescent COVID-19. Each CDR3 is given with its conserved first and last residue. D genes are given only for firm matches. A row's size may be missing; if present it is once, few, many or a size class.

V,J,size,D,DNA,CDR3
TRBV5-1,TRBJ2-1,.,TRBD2,TGCGCCAGCAGCCGGACTAGCGGGAACAATGAGCAGTTCTTC,CASSRTSGNNEQFF
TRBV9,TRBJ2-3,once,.,TGTGCCAGCAGCGTAACAGGTTCTACTATAGCAGATACGCAGTATTTT,CASSVTGSTIADTQYF
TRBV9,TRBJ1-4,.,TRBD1,TGTGCCAGCAGCGGCGCTCCGGGACAGCCGACAACTAATGAAAAACTGTTTTTT,CASSGAPGQPTTNEKLFF
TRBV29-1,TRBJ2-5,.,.,TGCAGCGTTGTGAGGGAAACGGCCCAGTACTTC,CSVVRETAQYF
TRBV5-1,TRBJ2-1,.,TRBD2,TGCGCCAGCAGTTCCCTCGAAGCGGGGAGGTACAATGAGCAGTTCTTC,CASSSLEAGRYNEQFF
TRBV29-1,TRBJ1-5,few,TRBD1,TGCAGCGTTACCGGGACAGGGAGGGATCAGCCCCAGCATTTT,CSVTGTGRDQPQHF
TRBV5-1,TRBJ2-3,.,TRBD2,TGCGCCAGCAGCTTAGCGGGAATAAGCACAGATACGCAGTATTTT,CASSLAGISTDTQYF
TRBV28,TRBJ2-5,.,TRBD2,TGTGCCACCAGCGGTGGTACTAGCGGCCGGACCCAGTACTTC,CATSGGTSGRTQYF
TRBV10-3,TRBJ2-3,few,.,TGTGCCATCAGTGAGTCCTTTAGGACAGGGAGGGCAGATACGCAGTATTTT,CAISESFRTGRADTQYF
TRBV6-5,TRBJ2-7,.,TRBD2,TGTGCCAGCAGTCCCGTTAGCGGGAGGGGAAACGAGCAGTACTTC,CASSPVSGRGNEQYF
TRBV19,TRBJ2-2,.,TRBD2,TGTGCCAGTAGTAGTAGCGGGGCTACCGGGGAGCTGTTTTTT,CASSSSGATGELFF
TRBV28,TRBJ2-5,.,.,TGTGCCAGCAGTTCTGGACAGAATCAAGAGACCCAGTACTTC,CASSSGQNQETQYF
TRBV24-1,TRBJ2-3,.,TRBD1,TGTGCCACCAGTGATCCCGGACAGGGTCGTAGCACAGATACGCAGTATTTT,CATSDPGQGRSTDTQYF
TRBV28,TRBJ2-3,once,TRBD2,TGTGCCAGCAGTTTTGGGACTAGCGCCTCGGGTTTCGATACGCAGTATTTT,CASSFGTSASGFDTQYF
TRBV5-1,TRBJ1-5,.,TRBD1,TGCGCCAGCAGCTTGGCGGGACAGGAATATCAGCCCCAGCATTTT,CASSLAGQEYQPQHF
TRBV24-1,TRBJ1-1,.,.,TGTGCCTCCTCAGGGGAGTACACTGAAGCTTTCTTT,CASSGEYTEAFF
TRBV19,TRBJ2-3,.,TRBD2,TGTGCCAGTAGTTCCCGAGCGGGAGAAGGAGGTACGCAGTATTTT,CASSSRAGEGGTQYF
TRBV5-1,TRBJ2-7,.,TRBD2,TGCGCCAGCAGAGCGGGGATCGAGCAGTACTTC,CASRAGIEQYF
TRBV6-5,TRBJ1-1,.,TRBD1,TGTGCCAGCAGCAGGACAGGGGTTCACTCTGAAGCTTTCTTT,CASSRTGVHSEAFF
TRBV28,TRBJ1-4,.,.,TGTGCCAGCGTCAAACAGGGCCCCAATGAAAAACTGTTTTTT,CASVKQGPNEKLFF
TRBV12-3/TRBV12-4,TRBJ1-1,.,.,TGTGCCAGCACCCCTAGCGGGACTGAAGCTTTCTTT,CASTPSGTEAFF
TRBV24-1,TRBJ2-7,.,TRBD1,TGTGCCACCAGTCCTAGGGACAGGGCTGGGGCGGTCTACGAGCAGTACTTC,CATSPRDRAGAVYEQYF
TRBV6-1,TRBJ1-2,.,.,TGTGCCAGCAGTGAAGCACCTGGGGGGGGATGGGGCTACACCTTC,CASSEAPGGGWGYTF
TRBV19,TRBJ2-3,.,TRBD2,TGTGCCAGTAGTCCCCGGACTAGCGGGAGGGGAGATACGCAGTATTTT,CASSPRTSGRGDTQYF
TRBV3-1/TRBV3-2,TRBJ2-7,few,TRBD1,TGTGCCAGCAGCCCCGGGACAGTACTATACGAGCAGTACTTC,CASSPGTVLYEQYF
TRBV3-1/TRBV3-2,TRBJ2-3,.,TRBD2,TGTGCCAGCAGCGTCATAGCGGGAGCCGATACGCAGTATTTT,CASSVIAGADTQYF
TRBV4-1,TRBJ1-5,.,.,TGCGCCAGCAGCCAAGATGAGGGAAACAATCAGCCCCAGCATTTT,CASSQDEGNNQPQHF
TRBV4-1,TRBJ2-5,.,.,TGCGCCAGCAGCCAAGAAGGAGTAACAGGGCGAAGAGAGACCCAGTACTTC,CASSQEGVTGRRETQYF
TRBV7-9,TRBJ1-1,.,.,TGTGCCAGCAGCTTAGTCAGCACTGAAGCTTTCTTT,CASSLVSTEAFF
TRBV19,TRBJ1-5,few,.,TGTGCCAGTAGTATGCGGCAGGGTCCGGGCAATCAGCCCCAGCATTTT,CASSMRQGPGNQPQHF
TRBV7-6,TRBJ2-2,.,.,TGTGCCAGCAGCTTATGGGCACAGATCACCGGGGAGCTGTTTTTT,CASSLWAQITGELFF
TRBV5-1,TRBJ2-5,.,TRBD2,TGCGCCAGCAGCGAACCTAAGACTAGCGGGGGACAAGAGACCCAGTACTTC,CASSEPKTSGGQETQYF
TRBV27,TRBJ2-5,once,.,TGTGCCAGCAGTCCAACAGGGAGAGGAAAGACCCAGTACTTC,CASSPTGRGKTQYF
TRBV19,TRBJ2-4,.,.,TGTGCCAGTAAGGCCAGGGCGAGAAACATTCAGTACTTC,CASKARARNIQYF
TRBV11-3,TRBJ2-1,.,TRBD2,TGTGCCAGCAGCGCCGGGGGGGCAGTTACTTACAATGAGCAGTTCTTC,CASSAGGAVTYNEQFF
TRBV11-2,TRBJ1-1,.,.,TGTGCCAGCAGCTTAATTCTGAGACGGCGGGACACTGAAGCTTTCTTT,CASSLILRRRDTEAFF
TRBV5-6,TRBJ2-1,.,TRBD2,TGTGCCAGCAAAGGGGGACTAGCCTCCAATGAGCAGTTCTTC,CASKGGLASNEQFF
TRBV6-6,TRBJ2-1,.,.,TGTGCCAGCAGTGTCGGCGGGATTGGGGCCGACAATGAGCAGTTCTTC,CASSVGGIGADNEQFF
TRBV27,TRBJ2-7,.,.,TGTGCCAGCAGTCCCAGGGTCTCCTACGAGCAGTACTTC,CASSPRVSYEQYF
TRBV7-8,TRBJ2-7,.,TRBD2,TGTGCCAGCAGCTCGACTAGCGGGACAACAAGAATCTACGAGCAGTACTTC,CASSSTSGTTRIYEQYF
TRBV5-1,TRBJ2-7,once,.,TGCGCCAGCAGCTTGGTGTCAGGGGCAAACGTCGAGCAGTACTTC,CASSLVSGANVEQYF
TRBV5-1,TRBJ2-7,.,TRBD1,TGCGCCAGCAGCGGGGCCGGGACAGGGGGCTACGAGCAGTACTTC,CASSGAGTGGYEQYF
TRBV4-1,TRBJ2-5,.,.,TGCGCCAGCAGCCAAGTTGAACTTGAGACCCAGTACTTC,CASSQVELETQYF
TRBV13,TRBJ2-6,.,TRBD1,TGTGCCAGCAGCTTAATACCCCGGGGACAGGGCTGGCGTGGTGGTGGGGCCAACGTCCTGACTTTC,CASSLIPRGQGWRGGGANVLTF
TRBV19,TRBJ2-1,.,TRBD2,TGTGCCAGTAGTGCCCAAGCGGGAGGGCCCTACAATGAGCAGTTCTTC,CASSAQAGGPYNEQFF
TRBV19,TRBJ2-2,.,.,TGTGCCAGTAGTATACCTGGACTGGCCGGGGAGCTGTTTTTT,CASSIPGLAGELFF
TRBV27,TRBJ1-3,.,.,TGTGCCAGCAGTCTTCGTTCTGGAAACACCATATATTTT,CASSLRSGNTIYF
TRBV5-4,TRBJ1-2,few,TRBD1,TGTGCCAGCAGCTCAACCTTTGGACAGGGGTTAGTTAACTATGGCTACACCTTC,CASSSTFGQGLVNYGYTF
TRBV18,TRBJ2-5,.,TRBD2,TGTGCCAGCTCACCAAAAGACACTAGCGGGACGGAAGAGACCCAGTACTTC,CASSPKDTSGTEETQYF
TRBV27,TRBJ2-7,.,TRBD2,TGTGCCAGCAGTATGACTAGCGGATCCTACGAGCAGTACTTC,CASSMTSGSYEQYF